This T cell receptor beta chain was captured in a study of blood T cells in healthy people across ages. Regarding the study as a whole: Donor CMV infection status was unknown, possibly confounding age-related changes in expanded clonotypes. Across the age range, TCR beta diversity per million T cells fell in a roughly linear way. Estimated diversity across one million T cells was deemed an underestimate.

A second PCR, run for about 6 to 11 cycles, used a sample-barcoded 5' primer plus a J-beta primer mix. TCRdb used MiXCR to reprocess the 5' RACE reads, holding one entry per CDR3 protein. There are about 1 million distinct CDR3 sequences in the sample; more than 35% occur only once, and approximately 17% lies in the top ten. CDR1 and CDR2 from the germline V gene are SGHDT and YYEEEE. The ends lost 5 bases at V and 0 bases at J; junction bases unmatched: 5. The CDR3 runs to 14 residues. Note on this clonotype: As yet, its antigen is unknown.

This TCR was sampled from a woman aged 55-70 years in good health. The sample taken for sequencing was blood. This chain joins TRBV5-6 and TRBJ2-7, with TRBD1 matching 7 bases. The CDR3 DNA reads as TGTGCCAGCAGACAACAGGGGCCCTCCTACGAGCAGTACTTC. As protein: CASRQQGPSYEQYF. Together with reference TRBV5-6 and TRBJ2-7, the CDR3 gives the full variable domain: DAGVTQSPTHLIKTRGQQVTLRCSPKSGHDTVSWYQQALGQGPQFIFQYYEEEERQRGNFPDRFSGHQFPNYSSELNVNALLLGDSALYLCASRQQGPSYEQYFGPGTRLTVT.